This TCR beta chain was documented in a study of blood T cell repertoires in COVID-19. Study details: The United States, Italy and Spain were the sources of the acute and convalescent COVID-19 samples. Sample material is recorded as cDNA or gDNA derived from T cells, B-cell-depleted T cells, or PBMCs.

Looked up from germline, CDR1 is SEHNR and CDR2 is FQNEAQ (reference sequence). This CDR3 is built from 14 residues. Trimming cost V 4 bases and J 8 bases; bases outside gene matches: 5. Original methodology: Counts of nucleated cells, estimated from reference gene primer amplification, were obtained. Sequenced by immunoSEQ multiplex PCR; TCRdb stores in-frame clones only, minus some. The V and J calls and clone size come from that table; D and trimming were worked out from the DNA. The profile shows around 28,000 clones, roughly 89% of them singletons. This clonotype originated in a human donor in a cohort sampled during active COVID-19. The chain uses TRBV7-9 and TRBJ2-3, with 11 bases that match TRBD2. Sequencing input: peripheral blood. The CDR3 DNA is TGTGCCAGCAGCTCCGGGACTAGCGGAACTACGCAGTATTTT. Its protein product is CASSSGTSGTTQYF. The whole variable domain, filled in from reference TRBV7-9 and TRBJ2-3, reads DTGVSQNPRHKITKRGQNVTFRCDPISEHNRLYWYRQTLGQGPEFLTYFQNEAQLEKSRLLSDRFSAERPKGSFSTLEIQRTEQGDSAMYLCASSSGTSGTTQYFGPGTRLTVL.